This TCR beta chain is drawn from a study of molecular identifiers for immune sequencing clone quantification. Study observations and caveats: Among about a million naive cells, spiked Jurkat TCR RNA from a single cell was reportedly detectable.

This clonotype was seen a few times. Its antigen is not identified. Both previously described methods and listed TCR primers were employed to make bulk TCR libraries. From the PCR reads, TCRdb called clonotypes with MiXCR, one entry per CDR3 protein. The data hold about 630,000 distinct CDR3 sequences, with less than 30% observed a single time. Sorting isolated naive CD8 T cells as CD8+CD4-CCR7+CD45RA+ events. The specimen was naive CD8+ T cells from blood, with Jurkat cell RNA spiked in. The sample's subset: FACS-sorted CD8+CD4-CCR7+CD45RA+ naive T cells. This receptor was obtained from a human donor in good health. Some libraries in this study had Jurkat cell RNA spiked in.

CDR3 in amino acids: CASSPVRFNYGYTF. CDR3 nucleotide sequence: TGTGCCAGCAGTCCAGTTCGATTCAACTATGGCTACACCTTC. V usage is TRBV6-5 and J usage is TRBJ1-2; D unclear. Trimming removed 5 bases from V and 2 bases from J, with 12 bases in between. The germline V gene encodes CDR1 MNHEY and CDR2 SVGAGI. This CDR3 region has 14 residues.